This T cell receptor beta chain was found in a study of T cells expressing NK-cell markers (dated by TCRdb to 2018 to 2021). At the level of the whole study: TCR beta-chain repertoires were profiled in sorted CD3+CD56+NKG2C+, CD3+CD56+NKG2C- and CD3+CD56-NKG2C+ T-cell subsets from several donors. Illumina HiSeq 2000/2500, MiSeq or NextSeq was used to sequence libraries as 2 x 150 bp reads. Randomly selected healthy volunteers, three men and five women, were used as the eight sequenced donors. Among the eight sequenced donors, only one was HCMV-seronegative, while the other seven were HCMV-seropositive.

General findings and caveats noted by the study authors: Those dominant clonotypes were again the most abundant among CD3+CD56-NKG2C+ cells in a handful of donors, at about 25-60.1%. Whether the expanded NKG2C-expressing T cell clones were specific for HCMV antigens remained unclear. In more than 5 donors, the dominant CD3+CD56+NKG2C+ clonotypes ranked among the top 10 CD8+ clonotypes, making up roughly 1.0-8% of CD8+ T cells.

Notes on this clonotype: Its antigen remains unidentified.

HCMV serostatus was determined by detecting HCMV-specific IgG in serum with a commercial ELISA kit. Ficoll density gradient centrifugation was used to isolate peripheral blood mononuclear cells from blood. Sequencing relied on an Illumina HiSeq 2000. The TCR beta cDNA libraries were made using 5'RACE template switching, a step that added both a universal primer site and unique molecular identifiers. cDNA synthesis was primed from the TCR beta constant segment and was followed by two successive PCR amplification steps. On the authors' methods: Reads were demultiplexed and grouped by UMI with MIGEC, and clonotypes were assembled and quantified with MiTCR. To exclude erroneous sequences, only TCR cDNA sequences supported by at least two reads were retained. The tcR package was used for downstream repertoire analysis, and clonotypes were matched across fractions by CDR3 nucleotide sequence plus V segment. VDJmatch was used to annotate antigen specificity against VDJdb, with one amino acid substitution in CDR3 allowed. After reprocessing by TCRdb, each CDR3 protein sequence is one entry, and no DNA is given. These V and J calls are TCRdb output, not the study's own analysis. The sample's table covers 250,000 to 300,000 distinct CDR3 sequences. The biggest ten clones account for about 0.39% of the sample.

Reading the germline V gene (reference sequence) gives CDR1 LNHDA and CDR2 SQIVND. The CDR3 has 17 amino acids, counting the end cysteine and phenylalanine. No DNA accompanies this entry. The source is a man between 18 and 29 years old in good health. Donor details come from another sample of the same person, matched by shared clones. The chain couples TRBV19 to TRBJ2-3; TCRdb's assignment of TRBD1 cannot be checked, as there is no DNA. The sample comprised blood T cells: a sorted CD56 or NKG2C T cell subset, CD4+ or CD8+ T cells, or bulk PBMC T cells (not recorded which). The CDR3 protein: CASTTNLRDRGTDTQYF.